This TCR beta chain was captured in a study of shared clonotypes between healthy human individuals. About the research overall: Donors had three CD4 naive, three CD4 memory, two CD8 naive and one CD8 memory plate apiece.

In the CD4+ fraction, cells were divided into CD45RA+ naive and CD45RA-negative memory subsets. Per the authors' pipeline: Filtering differed since immunoSEQ provided only junctions, with no quality scores. Sequenced by immunoSEQ multiplex PCR; TCRdb stores in-frame clones only, minus some. Clonal size and the V and J genes are those of that table, whereas D and trimming came from the DNA. The table records over a million clones, approximately 78% of them present only once. Study outcomes and limitations: Despite large depth, sorted-subset datasets appeared incompletely sequenced.

Trimming took 0 bases from V and 10 from J, leaving 21 bases between them. Germline V gene lookup returns CDR1 LNHDA and CDR2 SQIVND (reference sequence). The CDR3 is 16 residues long. Comments on this clone: No antigen is known for it.

Source material: memory CD4+ T cells from PBMCs. Subset: CD45RA-negative fraction. V gene TRBV19 combines with J gene TRBJ1-1, with D possibly TRBD1 on 5 matching bases. This sequence originates from a man younger than 35 in good health. Some clones in this sample may be carry-over from other donors' samples. CDR3 in DNA: TGTGCCAGTAGTATAGATATCGGCGGGACGGGGCTCGGAGCTTTCTTT. Translated, it gives CASSIDIGGTGLGAFF.